This T cell receptor (beta chain) derives from a study of cytotoxic CD8 clonotypes in ibrutinib-treated CLL. The table came from immunoSEQ multiplex PCR; TCRdb's copy has only in-frame clones and leaves some out. This table has more than 300,000 clones, about 77% appearing once. The CDR3 has 17 amino acids. V was clipped by 5 bases and J by 4 bases; unmatched bases: 16. CDR1 and CDR2 from the germline V gene are SGHAT and FQNNGV. The receptor was derived from a human donor with chronic lymphocytic leukemia. The source material was PBMCs, sampled before ibrutinib treatment. The rearrangement uses TRBV11-2 and TRBJ2-7, with 8 bases identical to TRBD2. CDR3 sequence (DNA): TGTGCCAGCAGCCTCAGAACGGGGGGGATTTACGTATACGAGCAGTACTTC. It specifies CASSLRTGGIYVYEQYF. The whole variable domain, remainder taken from reference TRBV11-2 and TRBJ2-7, is EAGVAQSPRYKIIEKRQSVAFWCNPISGHATLYWYQQILGQGPKLLIQFQNNGVVDDSQLPKDRFSAERLKGVDSTLKIQPAKLEDSAVYLCASSLRTGGIYVYEQYFGPGTRLTVT.